A selection of T cell receptor beta chains follows, all from one sample in a study of read filtering for tumor transcriptome and immune sequencing. TCRdb passed the reads through MiXCR, listing each CDR3 protein once. Of 94,000 or so distinct CDR3 sequences listed, 9% to 15% were seen once; the top ten hold under 15%. The material sequenced was a population of CD138-negative cells sorted from bone marrow. The receptor source for this set is a donor at least 40 years old with multiple myeloma. CDR3s include the opening cysteine and the closing phenylalanine or tryptophan. The D gene is left open where the match is weak. Size tells how often a clone was seen (once, few, many) or the class of an expanded clone, and some rows leave it out.

d_gene	v_gene	j_gene	abundance	CDR3nt	CDR3aa
TRBD2	TRBV7-9	TRBJ2-1	many	TGTGCCAGCAGCTTCGGACTAGCGGGAGGGTACGATGAGCAGTTCTTC	CASSFGLAGGYDEQFF
TRBD2	TRBV11-2	TRBJ2-1	many	TGTGCCAGCAGCCAATGGCGGAGTGCCCTAGCGGACTACAATGAGCAGTTCTTC	CASSQWRSALADYNEQFF
.	TRBV5-1	TRBJ2-1	many	TGCGCCAGCAGCTTGGTGCGGGGCCACAATGAGCAGTTCTTC	CASSLVRGHNEQFF
TRBD2	TRBV29-1	TRBJ2-3	.	TGTAGCGGAATCCTCGGGCGGGAGTCTAGCACAGATACGCAGTATTTT	CSGILGRESSTDTQYF
.	TRBV29-1	TRBJ2-3	once	TGCAGGGTTGGAGGCGGATTTAGCTCAGATACGCAGTATTTT	CRVGGGFSSDTQYF
TRBD2	TRBV5-1	TRBJ2-3	many	TGCGCCAGCAGCTCCCTGTCTGGCGGGAGGCACACAGATACGCAGTATTTT	CASSSLSGGRHTDTQYF
.	TRBV12-3/TRBV12-4	TRBJ2-7	many	TGTGCCAGCAGTGCCTACAACGAGCAGTACTTC	CASSAYNEQYF
TRBD1	TRBV5-1	TRBJ1-1	many	TGCGCCAGCAGCGATGGGAGACAGGGAGAAGCTTTCTTT	CASSDGRQGEAFF
.	TRBV29-1	TRBJ2-7	few	TGCAGCGTCGCCCTGGTTGGTGGTAGCTCCTACGAGCAGTACTTC	CSVALVGGSSYEQYF
.	TRBV29-1	TRBJ2-7	many	TGCAGCGTTTTGAGGGATCGTTGCGGGGTGAGGGGACCAGGGCGCAAGCGTTTCGAGCAGTACTTC	CSVLRDRCGVRGPGRKRFEQYF
.	TRBV7-9	TRBJ2-1	few	TGTGCCAGCAGCTTTTCACTAGCTTTAAATGAGCAGTTCTTC	CASSFSLALNEQFF
.	TRBV2	TRBJ1-4	many	TGTGCCAGCAGCTCCAACAGCGGCGAAAAACTGTTTTTT	CASSSNSGEKLFF
TRBD1	TRBV12-3/TRBV12-4	TRBJ1-5	many	TGTGCCAGCACCGGCCGAGGGGGCTTCCAGCCCCAGCATTTT	CASTGRGGFQPQHF
TRBD1	TRBV29-1	TRBJ2-1	many	TGCAGCGGGGACAGTACCTACAATGAGCAGTTCTTC	CSGDSTYNEQFF
.	TRBV2	TRBJ2-5	many	TGTGCCAGCGGCCGGGACAACCAAGAGACCCAGTACTTC	CASGRDNQETQYF
TRBD2	TRBV29-1	TRBJ2-7	many	TGCAGCGTTGAGAAAGGACTAGCAATCGGGGAGCAGTACTTC	CSVEKGLAIGEQYF
TRBD2	TRBV29-1	TRBJ2-7	many	TGCAGCGTTCTCCTAGCGGGGACCTACGAGCAGTACTTC	CSVLLAGTYEQYF
.	TRBV6-5	TRBJ2-5	many	TGTGCCAGCAGTTGGAGAATGTACGAGACCCAGTACTTC	CASSWRMYETQYF
.	TRBV3-1	TRBJ2-3	many	TGTGCCAGCAGCCAAGACTCCGGCGGCACAGATACGCAGTATTTT	CASSQDSGGTDTQYF
.	TRBV5-8	TRBJ2-3	.	TGTGCCAGCAGCTTTATCTTAACGGGACCCACAGATACGCAGTATTTT	CASSFILTGPTDTQYF
.	TRBV3-1	TRBJ1-4	many	TGTGCCAGCAGCCAAGATCTCGGGACTAATGAAAAACTGTTTTTT	CASSQDLGTNEKLFF
TRBD2	TRBV7-9	TRBJ2-1	many	TGTGCCAGCAGCTTAGCCTGGGCTAGCGGGAGTCGGACAAATGAGCAGTTCTTC	CASSLAWASGSRTNEQFF
TRBD2	TRBV28	TRBJ2-7	few	TGTGCCAGCAGTATGCCTAGCGGGAGTTACGAGCAGTACTTC	CASSMPSGSYEQYF
TRBD1	TRBV6-5	TRBJ2-1	.	TGTGCCAGCAGCCCGAGAGGGGGCCTCAACAATGAGCAGTTCTTC	CASSPRGGLNNEQFF
.	TRBV7-9	TRBJ2-1	many	TGTGCCAGCAGCTTACAGGAGGACGGTGAGCAGTTCTTC	CASSLQEDGEQFF
TRBD2	TRBV5-1	TRBJ2-5	many	TGCGCCAGCAGCTTGTCTCTAGCGGAAGAGACCCAGTACTTC	CASSLSLAEETQYF
.	TRBV5-1	TRBJ1-1	many	TGCGCCAGCAGCTTTGTCGGCTTCAGGGGAGGCACTGAAGCTTTCTTT	CASSFVGFRGGTEAFF
TRBD1	TRBV4-1	TRBJ2-7	few	TGCGCCAGCAGCCAGCCGGGACAGCCGCCCTACGAGCAGTACTTC	CASSQPGQPPYEQYF